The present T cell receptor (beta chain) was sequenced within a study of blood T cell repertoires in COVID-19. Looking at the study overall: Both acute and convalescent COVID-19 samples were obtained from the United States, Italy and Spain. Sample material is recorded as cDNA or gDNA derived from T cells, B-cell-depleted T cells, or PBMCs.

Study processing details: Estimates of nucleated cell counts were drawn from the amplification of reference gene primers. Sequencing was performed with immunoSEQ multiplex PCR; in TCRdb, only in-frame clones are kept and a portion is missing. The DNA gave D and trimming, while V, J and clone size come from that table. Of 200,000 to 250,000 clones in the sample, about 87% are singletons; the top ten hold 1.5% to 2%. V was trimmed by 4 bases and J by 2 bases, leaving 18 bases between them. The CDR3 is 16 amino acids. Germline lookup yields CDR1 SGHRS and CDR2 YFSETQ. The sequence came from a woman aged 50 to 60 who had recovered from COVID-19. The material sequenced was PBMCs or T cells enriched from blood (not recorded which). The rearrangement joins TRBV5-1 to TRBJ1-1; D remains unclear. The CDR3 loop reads CASSPKRISLNTEAFF. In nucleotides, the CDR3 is TGCGCCAGCAGCCCAAAGAGGATTTCCCTAAACACTGAAGCTTTCTTT.